This T cell receptor (beta chain) was found in a study of shared clonotypes between healthy human individuals (dated by TCRdb to 2019 to 2021). Turning to the overall study: The cohort included a few men and a couple of women between 18 and 49 years of age. Per donor, three plates each were used for CD4 naive and CD4 memory, two for CD8 naive, and one for CD8 memory. To estimate repertoire size and how much clonotype sharing occurs between individuals, the study deeply sequenced the blood TCR repertoires of 5 or 6 healthy adults. To increase sequencing depth and limit assay-specific biases, different laboratories used diverse techniques to prepare libraries and sequence TCR repertoires. Per donor, leukapheresis produced somewhere between about 0.94 and 9.5 billion PBMCs. The paper's findings and limits, for the study overall: The small number of donors limited the genetic and exposure-history diversity represented. Even with the large sequencing depth, rarefaction of the sorted-subset datasets indicated that sequencing was incomplete. Naive subsets generally had larger estimated clonotype richness than memory subsets. Sampling was limited to blood, and TCR repertoires in tissue likely differ from TCR repertoires in blood. Across a few donors, around 5.4% of naive CD4, roughly 3.4% of naive CD8, approximately 2.5% of memory CD4, and approximately 0.42% of memory CD8 clonotypes were shared. Based on pairwise subsampling, the degree of clonotype sharing among donors was expected to be affected by sequencing depth. Higher generation probabilities were observed for clonotypes shared by all four sorted-subset donors than for non-shared clonotypes.

TCR CDR3 regions were amplified from genomic DNA by multiplex PCR using the deep immunoSEQ assay. Genomic DNA extracted from each cell subset was distributed evenly over all wells of several immunoSEQ 96-well plates, and each plate served as one replicate. For sorted subsets, each replicate PCR was loaded with 200 ng genomic DNA, equivalent to about 33,000 T cell genomes. The purified libraries were quantified using a Qubit 3.0 fluorometer, sized with a Bioanalyzer 2100, and then quantified again using the KAPA Library Quantification kit. Each immunoSEQ 96-well plate was sequenced on its own single-read 150-cycle Illumina NextSeq 550 flow cell. For the original study's pipeline: Because only junctional sequences without quality scores were contained in the immunoSEQ output, filtering matching that applied to full-length reads could not be performed. To assign V/J genes and CDR3, sequences were annotated against IMGT germline references using PyIR, a Python wrapper for IgBLAST v1.9. Any read was removed if the V/J assignment was weak (E-value above 1e-6), the CDR3 was missing, or the read contained stop codons, out-of-frame junctions, or ambiguous translated residues. A V3J clonotype was defined by an identical inferred V gene, J gene, and CDR3 amino acid sequence. Percentage overlap between repertoires was computed as shared unique clonotypes divided by the size of the smaller repertoire. Three approaches were used to assess repertoire richness: RTK rarefaction, the Chao1 estimator, and Recon v2.1 estimates of unobserved clonotypes. Generation probabilities for all TCRbeta clonotypes obtained by the gDNA method from several donors were computed using OLGA. Entries here come from immuneACCESS through TCRdb and include only in-frame sequences with V and J called. Some clones fail to appear in such tables; in the studies checked, an unresolved V gene covers under half of the shortfall, and the cause of the remainder is unknown. V, J and clone size are those of that table, while D and trimming were read from the DNA. For this sample the table gives roughly 2.2 million clones, of which around 93% were detected only once. In total, the top ten clones hold 0.3% to 0.45% of the sample.

The germline V gene yields SGHRS for CDR1 and YFSETQ for CDR2. Trimming accounts for 4 bases at V and 0 bases at J, while the number of junction bases matched to no gene is 4. The CDR3 numbers 15 residues from cysteine through phenylalanine. Only the CDR3 part of the read is kept: 45 bases, read in frame from the first base. In the case of this clone: No cognate antigen has been identified for it. Base qualities are not provided; no much larger clone lies one nucleotide away. Other nucleotide sequences in the sample specify the same CDR3.

The donors were healthy, HIV-negative adults who had no recently reported acute infections or vaccinations. Only Caucasian adults living in Nashville, Tennessee, USA were represented among the donors. CD4+ T cells were enriched by magnetic negative selection; naive cells were then positively selected on CD45RA, and the negative fraction formed the memory subset. Blood was obtained by leukapheresis, after which PBMCs were separated by Ficoll-Histopaque density gradient centrifugation and cryopreserved in liquid nitrogen vapor phase. Analytical flow cytometry was used to check the purity and quantity of each magnetically sorted T cell population. Genomic DNA was isolated from every sorted fraction and measured by UV absorbance on a Nanodrop 2000c.

This receptor was taken from a man aged 18 to 29 in good health. Some clones in this sample may be carry-over from other donors' samples. The material sequenced was naive CD4+ T cells from PBMCs. The label giving this sample's cell subset or site can be read as: CD45RA+ positively selected. This chain is built from TRBV5-1 and TRBJ2-7; 10 junctional bases match TRBD1. The CDR3: CASSPRTGGSYEQYF. In nucleotides, the sequence is TGCGCCAGCAGCCCACGGACAGGGGGCTCCTACGAGCAGTACTTC.